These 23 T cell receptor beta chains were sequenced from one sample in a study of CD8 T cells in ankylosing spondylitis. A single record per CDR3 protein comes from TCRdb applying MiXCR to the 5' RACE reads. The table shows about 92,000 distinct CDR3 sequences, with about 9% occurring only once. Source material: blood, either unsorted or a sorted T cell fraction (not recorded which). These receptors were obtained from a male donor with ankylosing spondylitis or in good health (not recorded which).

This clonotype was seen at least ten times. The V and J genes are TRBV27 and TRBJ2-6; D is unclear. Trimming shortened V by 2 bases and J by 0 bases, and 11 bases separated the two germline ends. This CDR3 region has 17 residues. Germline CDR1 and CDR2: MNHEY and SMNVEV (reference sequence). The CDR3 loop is CASSLVPQSSGANVLTF. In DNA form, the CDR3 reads TGTGCCAGCAGTTTAGTCCCTCAGAGCTCTGGGGCCAACGTCCTGACTTTC.

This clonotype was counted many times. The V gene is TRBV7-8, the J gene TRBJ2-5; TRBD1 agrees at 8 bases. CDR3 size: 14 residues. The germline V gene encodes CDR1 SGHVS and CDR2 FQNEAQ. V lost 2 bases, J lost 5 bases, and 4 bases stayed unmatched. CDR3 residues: CASSLNRGRETQYF. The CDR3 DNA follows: TGTGCCAGCAGCTTAAACAGGGGGAGGGAGACCCAGTACTTC. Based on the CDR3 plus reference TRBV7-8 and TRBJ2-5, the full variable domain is GAGVSQSPRYKVAKRGQDVALRCDPISGHVSLFWYQQALGQGPEFLTYFQNEAQLDKSGLPSDRFFAERPEGSVSTLKIQRTQQEDSAVYLCASSLNRGRETQYFGPGTRLLVL.

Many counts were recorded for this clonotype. CDR3 region: CASSVEGMGTEPNTGELFF. The CDR3 coding sequence is TGTGCCAGCAGCGTAGAGGGGATGGGGACAGAGCCGAACACCGGGGAGCTGTTTTTT. This rearrangement joins TRBV9 to TRBJ2-2; 7 bases match TRBD1. This CDR3 is built from 19 residues. Losses at the gene ends were 0 bases for V and 0 bases for J; bases not matched to a gene: 11. Looked up from germline, CDR1 is SGDLS and CDR2 is YYNGEE.

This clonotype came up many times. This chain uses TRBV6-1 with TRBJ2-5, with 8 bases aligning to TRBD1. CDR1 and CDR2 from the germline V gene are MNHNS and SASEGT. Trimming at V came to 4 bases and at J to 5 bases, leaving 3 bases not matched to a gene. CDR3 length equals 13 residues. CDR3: CASSGTGSETQYF. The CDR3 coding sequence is TGTGCCAGCAGTGGGACAGGGTCGGAGACCCAGTACTTC.

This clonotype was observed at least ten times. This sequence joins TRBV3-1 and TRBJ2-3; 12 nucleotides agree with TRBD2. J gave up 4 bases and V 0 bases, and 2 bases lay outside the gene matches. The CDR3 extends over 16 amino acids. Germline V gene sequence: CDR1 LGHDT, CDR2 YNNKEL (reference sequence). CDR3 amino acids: CASSQDRTSGADTQYF. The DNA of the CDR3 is TGTGCCAGCAGCCAAGATCGGACTAGCGGGGCAGATACGCAGTATTTT.

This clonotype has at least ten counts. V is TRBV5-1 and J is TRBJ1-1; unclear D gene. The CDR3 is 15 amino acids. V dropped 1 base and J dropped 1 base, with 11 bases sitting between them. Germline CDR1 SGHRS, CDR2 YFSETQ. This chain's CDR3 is CASSLSTGKNTEAFF. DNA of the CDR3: TGCGCCAGCAGCTTGTCAACCGGGAAGAACACTGAAGCTTTCTTT.

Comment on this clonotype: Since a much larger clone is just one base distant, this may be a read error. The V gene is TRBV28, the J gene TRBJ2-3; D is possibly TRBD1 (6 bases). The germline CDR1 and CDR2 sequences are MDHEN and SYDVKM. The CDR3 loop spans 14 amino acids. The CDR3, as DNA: TGTCCCAGCAGTCTTATGTCCAGGGGTAATACGCAGTATTTT. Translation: CPSSLMSRGNTQYF. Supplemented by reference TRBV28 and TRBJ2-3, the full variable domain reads DVKVTQSSRYLVKRTGEKVFLECVQDMDHENMFWYRQDPGLGLRLIYFSYDVKMKEKGDIPEGYSVSREKKERFSLILESASTNQTSMYLCPSSLMSRGNTQYFGPGTRLTVL.

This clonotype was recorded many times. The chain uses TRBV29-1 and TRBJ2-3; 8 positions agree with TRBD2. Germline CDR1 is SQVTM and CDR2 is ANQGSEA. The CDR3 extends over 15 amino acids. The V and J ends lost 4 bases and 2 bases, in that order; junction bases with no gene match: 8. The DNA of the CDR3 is TGCAGCGTTGTCCCACGGGAGGGGTCCACAGATACGCAGTATTTT. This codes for CSVVPREGSTDTQYF.

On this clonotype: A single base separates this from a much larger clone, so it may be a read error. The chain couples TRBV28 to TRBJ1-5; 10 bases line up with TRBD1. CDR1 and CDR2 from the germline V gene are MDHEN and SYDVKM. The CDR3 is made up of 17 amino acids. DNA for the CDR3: TGTACCAGCAGTTCGAGACAGGGGGCTTATAGCAATCAGCCCCAGCATTTT. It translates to CTSSSRQGAYSNQPQHF.

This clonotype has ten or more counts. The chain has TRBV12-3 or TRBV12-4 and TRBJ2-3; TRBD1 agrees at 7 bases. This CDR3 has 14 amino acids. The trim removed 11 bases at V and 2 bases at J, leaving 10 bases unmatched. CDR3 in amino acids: CAVADRDTTDTQYF. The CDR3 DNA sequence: TGTGCCGTCGCCGACAGGGACACCACAGATACGCAGTATTTT.

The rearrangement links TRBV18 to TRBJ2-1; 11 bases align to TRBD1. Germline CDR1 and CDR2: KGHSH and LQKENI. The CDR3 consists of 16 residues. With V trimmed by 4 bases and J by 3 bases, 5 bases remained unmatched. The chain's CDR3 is CASSQPGTGGYNEQFF. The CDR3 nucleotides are TGTGCCAGCTCACAACCCGGGACAGGGGGCTACAATGAGCAGTTCTTC.

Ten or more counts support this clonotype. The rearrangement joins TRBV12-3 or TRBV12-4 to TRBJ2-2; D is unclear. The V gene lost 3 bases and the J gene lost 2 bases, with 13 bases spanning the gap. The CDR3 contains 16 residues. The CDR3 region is CASSFVLPQNTGELFF. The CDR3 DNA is TGTGCCAGCAGTTTTGTACTTCCACAAAACACCGGGGAGCTGTTTTTT.

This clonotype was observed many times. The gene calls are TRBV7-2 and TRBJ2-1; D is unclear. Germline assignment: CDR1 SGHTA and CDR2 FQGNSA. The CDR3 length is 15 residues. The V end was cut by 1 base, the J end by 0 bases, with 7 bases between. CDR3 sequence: CASSLVGGSYNEQFF. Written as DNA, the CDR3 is TGTGCCAGCAGCTTAGTGGGTGGCTCCTACAATGAGCAGTTCTTC.

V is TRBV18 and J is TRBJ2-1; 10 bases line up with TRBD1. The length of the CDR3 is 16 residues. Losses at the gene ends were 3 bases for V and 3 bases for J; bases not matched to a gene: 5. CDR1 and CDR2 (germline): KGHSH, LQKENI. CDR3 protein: CASSPLGTGDYNEQFF. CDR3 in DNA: TGTGCCAGCTCACCCTTGGGGACAGGGGACTACAATGAGCAGTTCTTC.

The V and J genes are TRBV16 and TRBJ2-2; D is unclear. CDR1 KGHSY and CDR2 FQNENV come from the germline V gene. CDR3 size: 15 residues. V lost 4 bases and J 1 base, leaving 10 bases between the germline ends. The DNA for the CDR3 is TGTGCCAGCAGCCCCAAGAAACAGAACACCGGGGAGCTGTTTTTT. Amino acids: CASSPKKQNTGELFF. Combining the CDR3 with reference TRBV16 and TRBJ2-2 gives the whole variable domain GEEVAQTPKHLVRGEGQKAKLYCAPIKGHSYVFWYQQVLKNEFKFLISFQNENVFDETGMPKERFSAKCLPNSPCSLEIQATKLEDSAVYFCASSPKKQNTGELFFGEGSRLTVL.

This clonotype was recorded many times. In nucleotides, the CDR3 is TGCAGCGTTCCCGGGAAGGTCAGTTACAATGAGCAGTTCTTC. This codes for CSVPGKVSYNEQFF. The chain employs TRBV29-1 and TRBJ2-1; possible D gene TRBD2, 5 bases. Germline CDR1 is SQVTM and CDR2 is ANQGSEA. V was cut by 5 bases and J by 4 bases, with 15 bases left in between. The CDR3 covers 14 residues.

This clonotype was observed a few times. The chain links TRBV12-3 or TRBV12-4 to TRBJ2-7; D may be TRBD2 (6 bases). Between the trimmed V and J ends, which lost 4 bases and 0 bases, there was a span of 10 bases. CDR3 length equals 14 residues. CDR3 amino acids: CASSWAGISYEQYF. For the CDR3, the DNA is TGTGCCAGCAGTTGGGCGGGGATCTCCTACGAGCAGTACTTC.

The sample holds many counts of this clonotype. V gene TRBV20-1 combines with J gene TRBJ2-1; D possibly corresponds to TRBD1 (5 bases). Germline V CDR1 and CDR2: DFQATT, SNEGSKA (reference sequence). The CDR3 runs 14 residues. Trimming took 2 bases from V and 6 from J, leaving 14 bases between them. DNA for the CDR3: TGCAGTGCTAGACAGGGATTTATGGGCAATGAGCAGTTCTTC. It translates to CSARQGFMGNEQFF.

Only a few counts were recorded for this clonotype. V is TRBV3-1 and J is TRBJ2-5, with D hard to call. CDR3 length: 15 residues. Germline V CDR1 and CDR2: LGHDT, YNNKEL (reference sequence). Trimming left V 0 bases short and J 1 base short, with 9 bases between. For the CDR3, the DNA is TGTGCCAGCAGCCAAGATCCCCTAGGCCAAGAGACCCAGTACTTC. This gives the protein CASSQDPLGQETQYF.

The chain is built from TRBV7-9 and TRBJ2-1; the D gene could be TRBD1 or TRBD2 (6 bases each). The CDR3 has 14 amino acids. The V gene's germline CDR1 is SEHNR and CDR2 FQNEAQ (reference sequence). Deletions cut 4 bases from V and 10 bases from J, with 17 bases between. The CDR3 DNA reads TGTGCCAGCAGCTACGGAGGGGGTAAGACGGAGCAGTTCTTC. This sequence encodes CASSYGGGKTEQFF. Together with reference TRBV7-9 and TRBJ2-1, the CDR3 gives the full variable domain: DTGVSQNPRHKITKRGQNVTFRCDPISEHNRLYWYRQTLGQGPEFLTYFQNEAQLEKSRLLSDRFSAERPKGSFSTLEIQRTEQGDSAMYLCASSYGGGKTEQFFGPGTRLTVL.

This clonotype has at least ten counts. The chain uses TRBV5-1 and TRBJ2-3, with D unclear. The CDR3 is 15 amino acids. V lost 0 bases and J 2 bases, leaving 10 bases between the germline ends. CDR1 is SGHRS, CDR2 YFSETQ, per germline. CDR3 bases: TGCGCCAGCAGCTTGGACTCCTCGGACACAGATACGCAGTATTTT. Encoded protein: CASSLDSSDTDTQYF.

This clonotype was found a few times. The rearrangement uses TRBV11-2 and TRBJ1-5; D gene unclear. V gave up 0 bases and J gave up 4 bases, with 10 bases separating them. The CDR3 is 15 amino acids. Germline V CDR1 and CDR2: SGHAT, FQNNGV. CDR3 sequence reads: CASSLDNQINQPQHF. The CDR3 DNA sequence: TGTGCCAGCAGCTTAGATAACCAGATAAATCAGCCCCAGCATTTT.

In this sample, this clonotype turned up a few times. CDR3: CATSDFPGGNYGYTF. For the CDR3, the DNA is TGTGCCACCAGTGATTTTCCCGGGGGCAACTATGGCTACACCTTC. This chain uses TRBV24-1 with TRBJ1-2, with D perhaps matching TRBD1 (6 bases). V lost 1 base and J 2 bases, leaving 10 bases between the germline ends. Germline V CDR1 and CDR2: KGHDR, SFDVKD. The CDR3 is made up of 15 amino acids.